This T cell receptor (beta chain) was found in a study of CD8+ T cells in alopecia areata. Extracted RNA was reverse transcribed, and the resulting cDNA served as sequencing template. The repertoire was sequenced with immunoSEQ multiplex PCR; TCRdb's copy has only in-frame clones and lacks some. Here the sample spans a few hundred thousand clones, just over 55% being singletons. This CDR3 is 17 amino acids long. Trimming stripped 0 bases from V and 4 bases from J, with 15 bases between. The sample consisted of CD8+ T cells sorted from blood. The clonotype comes from a human donor in good health. This chain connects TRBV23-1 to TRBJ1-4, with D hard to call. TRBV23-1 is assigned to the ORF class and has an uncertain function. In DNA form, the CDR3 reads TGCGCCAGCAGTCAATCACTATCAGGATCCTTTAATGAAAAACTGTTTTTT. Its translation is CASSQSLSGSFNEKLFF.